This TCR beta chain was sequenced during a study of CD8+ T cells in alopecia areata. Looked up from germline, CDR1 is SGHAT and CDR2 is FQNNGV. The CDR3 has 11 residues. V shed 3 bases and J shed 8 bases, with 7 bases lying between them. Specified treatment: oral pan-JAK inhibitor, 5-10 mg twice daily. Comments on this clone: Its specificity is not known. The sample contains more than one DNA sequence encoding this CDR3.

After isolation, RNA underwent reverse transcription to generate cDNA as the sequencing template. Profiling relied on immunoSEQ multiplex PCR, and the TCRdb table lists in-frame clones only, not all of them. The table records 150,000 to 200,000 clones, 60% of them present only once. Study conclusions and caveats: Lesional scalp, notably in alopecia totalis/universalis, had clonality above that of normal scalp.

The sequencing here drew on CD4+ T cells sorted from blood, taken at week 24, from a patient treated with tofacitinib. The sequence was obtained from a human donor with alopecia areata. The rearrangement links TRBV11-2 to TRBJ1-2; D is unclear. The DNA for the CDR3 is TGTGCCAGCAGCTTTCGCGGGGGCTACACCTTC. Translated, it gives CASSFRGGYTF. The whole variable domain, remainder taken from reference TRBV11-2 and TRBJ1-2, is EAGVAQSPRYKIIEKRQSVAFWCNPISGHATLYWYQQILGQGPKLLIQFQNNGVVDDSQLPKDRFSAERLKGVDSTLKIQPAKLEDSAVYLCASSFRGGYTFGSGTRLTVV.